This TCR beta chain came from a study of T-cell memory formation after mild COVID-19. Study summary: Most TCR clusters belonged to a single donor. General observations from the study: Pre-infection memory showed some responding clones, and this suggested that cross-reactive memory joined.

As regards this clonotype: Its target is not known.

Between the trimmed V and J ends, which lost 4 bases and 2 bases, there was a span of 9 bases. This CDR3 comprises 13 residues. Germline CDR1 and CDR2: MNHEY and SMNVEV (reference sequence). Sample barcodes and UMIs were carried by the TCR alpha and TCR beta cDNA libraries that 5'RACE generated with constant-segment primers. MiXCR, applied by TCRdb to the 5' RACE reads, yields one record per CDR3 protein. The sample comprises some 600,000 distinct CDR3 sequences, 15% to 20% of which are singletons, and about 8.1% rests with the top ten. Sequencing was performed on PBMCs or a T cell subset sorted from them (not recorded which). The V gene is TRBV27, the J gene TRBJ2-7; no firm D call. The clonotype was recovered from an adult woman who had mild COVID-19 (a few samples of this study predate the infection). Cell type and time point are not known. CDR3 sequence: CASSSAGAYEQYF. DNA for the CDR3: TGTGCCAGCAGTTCGGCCGGAGCCTACGAGCAGTACTTC.